This T cell receptor beta chain is from a study of blood T cells in healthy people across ages. Study-level findings and limits: A strong correlation was seen between TCR beta diversity and naive T cell percentage.

Sample-barcoded 5' priming and a J-beta primer mix drove a second PCR of roughly 7 to 11 cycles. MiXCR, run by TCRdb on the 5' RACE reads, gives a single entry per CDR3 protein. The sample consists of roughly 500,000 distinct CDR3 sequences, about 25% of them appearing once. This clonotype has just a few counts. Its specificity is not known. Germline V CDR1 and CDR2: LNHNV, YYDKDF (reference sequence). The CDR3 loop spans 12 amino acids. V was clipped by 2 bases and J by 1 base, with 2 bases between them. The chain is built from TRBV15 and TRBJ2-5; D remains unclear. The receptor was isolated from a woman in her sixties or seventies in good health. Sequenced: blood. The CDR3 DNA sequence: TGTGCCACCAGCAGACCCCAAGAGACCCAGTACTTC. Translating it yields CATSRPQETQYF.